This TCR beta chain appears in the sequencing data of a study of OX40 agonist ivuxolimab in advanced cancers. The overall study: Subjects had a mean age of 60 years, with a range of roughly 20 to 79; around 80% were male. Treatment received earlier with anti-PD-1, anti-PD-L1 or anti-CTLA-4 agents was allowed, and less than 45% had some.

Findings of the study overall: At 0.1 to 3.0 mg/kg and by week 6, CD4+ and CD8+ T cells in the blood had expanded clonally.

TCRdb keeps only in-frame clones here, not all; method: immunoSEQ multiplex PCR. The sample lists about 55,000 clones; around nine tenths were seen once. For this clone: The target antigen is unknown.

This receptor was taken from an adult with an advanced solid tumor such as melanoma, head and neck, liver or kidney cancer. The sequencing used CD4+ or CD8+ T cells sorted from blood, collected in a trial of the OX40 agonist ivuxolimab.

The CDR3 loop reads CASSMKQSTGELFF. DNA of the CDR3: TGTGCCAGCTCAATGAAACAAAGTACCGGGGAGCTGTTTTTT. The V call is TRBV18, the J call TRBJ2-2, with D unclear. Per the germline V gene, CDR1 is KGHSH and CDR2 is LQKENI. Trimming left V 5 bases short and J 5 bases short, with 12 bases between. The CDR3 consists of 14 residues.